The clone carrying this T cell receptor beta chain was counted a few times. The target antigen is unknown. This record belongs to a study of blood T cells in healthy people across ages. General study results and limits: What prevented conclusive comparison of naive and antigen-experienced cells was that PBMCs were unsorted.

Germline V gene sequence: CDR1 SGHRS, CDR2 YFSETQ. The length of the CDR3 is 16 residues. After removal of 3 bases from V and 5 bases from J, the junction contained 9 bases not matched to a gene. Healthy individuals of Caucasian origin from Russia, aged about 6 to 90, served as donors. Using a J-beta primer mix together with a sample-barcoded 5' primer, a second PCR was run for roughly 7 to 12 cycles. A template-switch adaptor with 12 random nucleotides tagged each cDNA molecule. Via MiXCR, TCRdb re-called the 5' RACE reads, giving one row per CDR3 protein. The repertoire consists of more than 800,000 distinct CDR3 sequences, with 40% to 55% occurring once and the leading ten covering approximately 19%.

The receptor's source is a woman aged 60 to 75 in good health. The sequencing input was blood. This chain connects TRBV5-1 to TRBJ2-7, with 12 bases lining up with TRBD1. The CDR3 spells CASSSYAGTGGNEQYF. CDR3 bases: TGCGCCAGCAGCTCTTACGCCGGGACAGGGGGCAACGAGCAGTACTTC.